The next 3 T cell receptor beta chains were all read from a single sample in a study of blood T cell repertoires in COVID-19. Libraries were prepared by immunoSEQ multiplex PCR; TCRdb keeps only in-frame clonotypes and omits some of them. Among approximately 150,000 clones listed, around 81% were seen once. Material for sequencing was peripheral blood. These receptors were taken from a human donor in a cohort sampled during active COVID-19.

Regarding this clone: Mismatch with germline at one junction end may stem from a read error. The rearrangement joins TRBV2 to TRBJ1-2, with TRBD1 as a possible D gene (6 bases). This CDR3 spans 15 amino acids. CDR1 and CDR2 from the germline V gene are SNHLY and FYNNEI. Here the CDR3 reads CASREAQGSNYGYTF. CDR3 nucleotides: TGTGCCAGCAGGGAAGCACAGGGTTCGAACTATGGCTACACCTTC. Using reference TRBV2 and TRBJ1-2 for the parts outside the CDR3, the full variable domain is EPEVTQTPSHQVTQMGQEVILRCVPISNHLYFYWYRQILGQKVEFLVSFYNNEISEKSEIFDDQFSVERPDGSNFTLKIRSTKLEDSAMYFCASREAQGSNYGYTFGSGTRLTVV.

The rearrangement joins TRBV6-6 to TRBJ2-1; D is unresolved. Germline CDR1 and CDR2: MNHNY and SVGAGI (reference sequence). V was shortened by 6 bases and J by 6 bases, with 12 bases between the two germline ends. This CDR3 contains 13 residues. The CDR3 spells CASSRDKLNEQFF. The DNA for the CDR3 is TGTGCCAGCAGCCGAGACAAACTCAATGAGCAGTTCTTC.

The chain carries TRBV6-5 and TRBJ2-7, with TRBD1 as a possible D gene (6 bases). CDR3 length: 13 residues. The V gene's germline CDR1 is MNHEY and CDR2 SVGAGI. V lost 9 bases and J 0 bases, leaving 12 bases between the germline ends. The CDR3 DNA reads TGTGCCAGTAGACAGGCGCCCTCCTACGAGCAGTACTTC. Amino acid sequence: CASRQAPSYEQYF.